Listed below are T cell receptor beta chains from one sample, sequenced in a study of blood T cell repertoires in COVID-19. Measured with immunoSEQ multiplex PCR; TCRdb has only the in-frame clones, and not every one. The table has about 370,000 clones, more than 70% seen once. The sample was peripheral blood. The source of these receptors is a woman in her 30s with COVID-19, enrolled during active disease. Both conserved end residues are trimmed from each CDR3.

V	J	length	CDR3
TRBV9	TRBJ2-2	12	ASRGTYDTGELF
TRBV4-3	TRBJ1-5	11	ASSQEVSQPQH
TRBV6-5	TRBJ1-4	10	ASSWDREKLF
TRBV12-3/TRBV12-4	TRBJ2-7	10	ASSLTPDEQY
TRBV5-6	TRBJ1-1	9	ASSYSGRAF
TRBV6-6	TRBJ1-1	12	ASGHYRANTEAF
TRBV28	TRBJ1-5	14	ASSPGRGVSNQPQH
TRBV28	TRBJ2-2	12	ASSLTVNTGELF
TRBV28	TRBJ2-4	14	ASSFGTGTSRNIQY
TRBV24-1	TRBJ1-1	10	ATSDPGSEAF
TRBV27	TRBJ1-4	14	ASSFLPGQGPEKLF
TRBV9	TRBJ2-7	14	ASSVVGERLSYEQY
TRBV2	TRBJ2-1	9	AGSSYNEQF
TRBV28	TRBJ2-7	9	ASSQTPEQY
TRBV27	TRBJ1-2	11	ASSRDRHYGYT
TRBV5-1	TRBJ2-1	13	ASSLGFRLAFLQF
TRBV14	TRBJ1-1	14	ASSKETGGRDTEAF
TRBV13	TRBJ2-1	15	ASSLGLAGGPGNEQF
TRBV6-4	TRBJ2-4	12	ARNSGSRRDIQY
TRBV27	TRBJ1-2	13	ASSTLRDTPYGYT
TRBV4-1	TRBJ2-5	17	ASSLVWAGGGAGGETQY
TRBV5-1	TRBJ2-3	13	ASSPGGPSTDTQY
TRBV11-3	TRBJ2-2	14	ASSPGTSGRDEELF